This T cell receptor (beta chain) emerged from a study of T cell responses to AZD1222 COVID-19 vaccine. Study observations and caveats: The donor cohort was predominantly white British with a female majority, and clonal diversity may have been underestimated.

Germline assignment: CDR1 KGHDR and CDR2 SFDVKD. Trimming removed 3 bases from V and 6 bases from J; junction bases left unmatched: 6. The CDR3 consists of 17 residues. Note on this clone: Its specificity is not known.

Clones were read by immunoSEQ multiplex PCR, and TCRdb kept only the in-frame ones, dropping some. The repertoire consists of roughly 150,000 clones, with about 87% occurring once and the leading ten covering roughly 10%. The receptor was derived from an adult who received the AZD1222 COVID-19 vaccine. Here the sequenced sample was peripheral blood, taken 28 days after the second AZD1222 dose. The rearrangement links TRBV24-1 to TRBJ2-1; 14 bases align to TRBD2. As DNA, the CDR3 is TGTGCCACCAGTGATGCTTCGGGACTAGCGGGGGCCAATGAGCAGTTCTTC. As protein: CATSDASGLAGANEQFF.